One TCR beta chain is described in this entry. Original data processing: The authors estimated nucleated cell counts from reference gene primer amplification. This table comes from immunoSEQ multiplex PCR, and its TCRdb copy is limited to in-frame clones, with some not included. V and J calls plus clone size are reproduced from that table; the DNA served to infer D and trimming. Of roughly 200,000 clones listed, over 75% were seen once; the top ten hold roughly 9.7%. CDR3 length: 14 residues. Germline CDR1 LGHNA, CDR2 YNFKEQ. V lost 1 base and J lost 4, with 10 bases in between. The data stem from a study of blood T cell repertoires in COVID-19. About the research overall: Acute-phase and convalescent COVID-19 samples originated in the United States, Italy and Spain. T cells, B-cell-depleted T cells, or PBMCs provided the cDNA or gDNA that served as material.

The clonotype was recovered from a human donor with active or convalescent COVID-19. The donor label of this sample is uncertain. The rearrangement links TRBV4-2 to TRBJ2-5; perhaps TRBD2 as D (6 bases). Sequenced input: peripheral blood. The CDR3 loop is CASSQGTSIETQYF. Written as DNA, the CDR3 is TGTGCCAGCAGCCAAGGAACTAGCATAGAGACCCAGTACTTC.